The 25 T cell receptor beta chains below all came from one sample that was sequenced in a study of shared clonotypes between healthy human individuals. TCRdb's copy holds only in-frame clones and misses some; the assay was immunoSEQ multiplex PCR. The sample lists approximately 2,300,000 clones; roughly 92% were seen once. The sequencing input was naive CD4+ T cells from PBMCs. Stated subset: CD45RA+ positively selected. These receptors all come from a man between 18 and 29 years old in good health. Some clones in this sample may be carry-over from other donors' samples.

The V call is TRBV7-2, the J call TRBJ1-3; 9 nucleotides match TRBD1. Germline-derived CDR1 and CDR2 are SGHTA and FQGNSA. Losses at the gene ends were 4 bases for V and 3 bases for J; bases not matched to a gene: 7. The CDR3 spans 16 residues. CDR3 region: CASSSGTGLGGNTIYF. For the CDR3, the DNA is TGTGCCAGCAGCTCGGGGACAGGGCTCGGTGGAAACACCATATATTTT.

V gene TRBV11-3 combines with J gene TRBJ2-5; 9 bases are shared with TRBD1. Germline CDR1 SGHNT, CDR2 YENEEA. CDR3 length: 15 amino acids. V trimming: 5 bases; J trimming: 2 bases; junction bases outside the gene matches: 6. The CDR3, as DNA: TGTGCCAGCAGCCGCCGACAGGGGGGTCAAGAGACCCAGTACTTC. Its translation: CASSRRQGGQETQYF.

The chain has TRBV18 and TRBJ2-7; the D gene is possibly TRBD1 (6 bases). V gave up 3 bases and J gave up 0 bases, with 15 bases separating them. Looked up from germline, CDR1 is KGHSH and CDR2 is LQKENI. The CDR3 is 16 amino acids. CDR3 region: CASSPPRGQFSYEQYF. CDR3 DNA sequence: TGTGCCAGCTCACCGCCCCGGGGACAATTCTCCTACGAGCAGTACTTC.

This clone was detected only once. The chain carries TRBV5-4 and TRBJ2-3, with a tentative D call TRBD2 (5 bases). Trimming left V 4 bases short and J 4 bases short, with 10 bases between. Germline CDR1 is SGHNT and CDR2 is YYREEE (reference sequence). The CDR3 contains 13 residues. CDR3 DNA: TGTGCCAGCAGCCTGCGGGCGGCAGATACGCAGTATTTT. Protein product: CASSLRAADTQYF.

This chain links TRBV7-3 with TRBJ1-2, with D possibly being TRBD1 (5 bases). The CDR3 spans 14 residues. V lost 1 base, J lost 2 bases, and 8 bases lay in between. CDR1 and CDR2 (germline): SGHTA, FQGTGA. CDR3 coding DNA: TGTGCCAGCAGCTTAAACTCAGGGAACTATGGCTACACCTTC. Translation: CASSLNSGNYGYTF.

The chain joins TRBV7-2 to TRBJ1-5, with 8 bases identical to TRBD1. This CDR3 has 13 amino acids. The trim removed 5 bases at V and 9 bases at J, leaving 6 bases unmatched. The germline V gene encodes CDR1 SGHTA and CDR2 FQGNSA. The DNA for the CDR3 is TGTGCCAGCAGCCAGGACAGGGATTGGCCCCAGCATTTT. Translating it yields CASSQDRDWPQHF.

The chain links TRBV28 to TRBJ2-7, with 7 bases matching TRBD2. CDR3 size: 19 residues. After removal of 1 base from V and 3 bases from J, the junction contained 18 bases not matched to a gene. CDR1 and CDR2 from the germline V gene are MDHEN and SYDVKM. The CDR3 spells CASSLLGAGERSTIYEQYF. In DNA, the CDR3 is TGTGCCAGCAGTTTATTAGGGGCGGGGGAACGGTCCACGATCTACGAGCAGTACTTC.

The J gene is TRBJ2-5, the V gene TRBV5-6; D is uncertain. CDR1 SGHDT and CDR2 YYEEEE come from the germline V gene. Trimming cost V 4 bases and J 4 bases, with 14 bases left between them. The CDR3 spans 14 residues. CDR3 residues: CASSLGLVGETQYF. CDR3 DNA: TGTGCCAGCAGCCTGGGCCTAGTTGGAGAGACCCAGTACTTC.

The J gene is TRBJ2-5, the V gene TRBV27; 11 nucleotides agree with TRBD1. Unmatched junction bases numbered 11, after V lost 6 bases and J lost 5 bases. CDR3 length: 16 residues. Germline V gives CDR1 MNHEY, CDR2 SMNVEV (reference sequence). CDR3 DNA sequence: TGTGCCAGCAGCCGATATCCGGGACAGGGGGGGGAGACCCAGTACTTC. Protein product: CASSRYPGQGGETQYF.

V usage is TRBV29-1 and J usage is TRBJ2-1; D not certain. V lost 4 bases to trimming and J lost 3 bases, with 7 bases between them. CDR3 length: 12 amino acids. Germline V CDR1 and CDR2: SQVTM, ANQGSEA. The CDR3 nucleotides are TGCAGCGTTGTCGATCGCTACAATGAGCAGTTCTTC. This codes for CSVVDRYNEQFF.

The chain recombines TRBV5-1 with TRBJ1-3, with D hard to call. This CDR3 spans 16 amino acids. Germline V gene lookup returns CDR1 SGHRS and CDR2 YFSETQ. Trimming removed 0 bases at V and 4 bases at J, with 14 bases between. In DNA, the CDR3 is TGCGCCAGCAGCTTGGGATCGAGAGGTCCAGGAAACACCATATATTTT. It is translated as CASSLGSRGPGNTIYF.

This chain links TRBV30 with TRBJ1-2; 8 positions agree with TRBD1. Germline trimming cut 0 bases from V and 14 bases from J; bases unmatched to any gene: 5. The CDR3 runs 11 residues. From germline, CDR1 is GTSNPN and CDR2 SVGIG (reference sequence). CDR3 loop: CAWSVQGGTTF. The CDR3, as DNA: TGTGCCTGGAGTGTACAGGGGGGTACTACCTTC. Filled out from reference TRBV30 and TRBJ1-2, the complete variable domain reads SQTIHQWPATLVQPVGSPLSLECTVEGTSNPNLYWYRQAAGRGLQLLFYSVGIGQISSEVPQNLSASRPQDRQFILSSKKLLLSDSGFYLCAWSVQGGTTFGSGTRLTVV.

The chain couples TRBV5-1 to TRBJ2-5; D uncertain. The length of the CDR3 is 15 residues. The germline V gene encodes CDR1 SGHRS and CDR2 YFSETQ. Trimming removed 0 bases from V and 5 bases from J, with 14 bases in between. The CDR3 nucleotides read TGCGCCAGCAGCTTGGGTCGATGGGCGCGGGAGACCCAGTACTTC. Translated: CASSLGRWARETQYF.

V gene TRBV4-1 combines with J gene TRBJ1-5; 7 bases match TRBD1. The CDR3 is 14 residues long. Trimming took 4 bases from V and 5 from J; bases not matched to a gene: 5. Germline values: CDR1 MGHRA, CDR2 YSYEKL. The CDR3 sequence: CASSPQGQDQPQHF. CDR3 sequence (DNA): TGCGCCAGCAGCCCCCAAGGACAGGATCAGCCCCAGCATTTT.

The chain has TRBV19 and TRBJ1-1; D is unclear. This CDR3 has 16 residues. Trimming removed 4 bases at V and 5 bases at J, with 20 bases between. The germline gives CDR1 LNHDA, CDR2 SQIVND (reference sequence). The CDR3 DNA reads as TGTGCCAGTAGTACGGCCGCTTTTAGATTGGGTACTGAAGCTTTCTTT. Amino acids: CASSTAAFRLGTEAFF.

The chain carries TRBV9 and TRBJ2-5, with TRBD2 matching over 8 bases. CDR1 and CDR2 from the germline V gene are SGDLS and YYNGEE. The CDR3 sequence is 15 residues long. With 4 bases clipped from V and 5 bases from J, the junction kept 10 bases outside the gene matches. The CDR3 nucleotides read TGTGCCAGCAGCTTCCGGACCGGGGGGGCGGAGACCCAGTACTTC. This codes for CASSFRTGGAETQYF. Based on the CDR3 plus reference TRBV9 and TRBJ2-5, the full variable domain is DSGVTQTPKHLITATGQRVTLRCSPRSGDLSVYWYQQSLDQGLQFLIQYYNGEERAKGNILERFSAQQFPDLHSELNLSSLELGDSALYFCASSFRTGGAETQYFGPGTRLLVL.

This chain joins TRBV10-3 and TRBJ2-3, with 8 bases fitting TRBD2. With V trimmed by 8 bases and J by 5 bases, 6 bases remained unmatched. The CDR3 is 13 amino acids. Germline V CDR1 and CDR2: ENHRY, SYGVKD. CDR3 nucleotide sequence: TGTGCCATCGGGACTAGGGTTGAAGATACGCAGTATTTT. This sequence encodes CAIGTRVEDTQYF.

V usage is TRBV5-4 and J usage is TRBJ1-1; 8 bases map to TRBD1. In germline, CDR1 is SGHNT, CDR2 YYREEE (reference sequence). The CDR3 consists of 15 residues. V lost 4 bases and J lost 0; bases outside the gene matches: 5. The CDR3 nucleotides are TGTGCCAGCAGCAACCCGGGACAGGTGAACACTGAAGCTTTCTTT. This codes for CASSNPGQVNTEAFF.

This chain joins TRBV28 and TRBJ2-3; D is uncertain. Between the trimmed V and J ends, which lost 5 bases and 2 bases, there was a span of 17 bases. The CDR3 has 16 amino acids. Germline CDR1 is MDHEN and CDR2 is SYDVKM. The CDR3 spells CASSPSLGQYTDTQYF. The CDR3 DNA is TGTGCCAGCAGTCCCTCACTCGGCCAGTACACAGATACGCAGTATTTT.

This sequence joins TRBV28 and TRBJ1-1; a weak D match, TRBD1 (6 bases). The CDR3 runs to 18 residues. Trimming left V 6 bases short and J 5 bases short, with 28 bases between. Per the germline V gene, CDR1 is MDHEN and CDR2 is SYDVKM. The chain's CDR3 is CASSPVVGGLILRTEAFF. For the CDR3, the DNA is TGTGCCAGCAGCCCCGTCGTGGGGGGGCTCATCCTGCGGACTGAAGCTTTCTTT. Supplemented by reference TRBV28 and TRBJ1-1, the full variable domain reads DVKVTQSSRYLVKRTGEKVFLECVQDMDHENMFWYRQDPGLGLRLIYFSYDVKMKEKGDIPEGYSVSREKKERFSLILESASTNQTSMYLCASSPVVGGLILRTEAFFGQGTRLTVV.

This clone has only one observation. This chain links TRBV5-6 with TRBJ2-2; D possibly matches TRBD1 or TRBD2 (6 bases each). With 0 bases removed from V and 7 bases from J, the gap between germline ends came to 13 bases. The CDR3 is made up of 15 amino acids. Germline CDR1 is SGHDT and CDR2 is YYEEEE. The CDR3 DNA reads TGTGCCAGCAGCTTGGCCTGGGGGGCTGGCGGGGAGCTGTTTTTT. This translates into CASSLAWGAGGELFF.

This clone has just one count. The V gene is TRBV27, the J gene TRBJ2-3; 13 nucleotides agree with TRBD2. There are 15 residues in the CDR3. Trimming at V came to 6 bases and at J to 1 base, leaving 1 base not matched to a gene. Germline V lookup: CDR1 MNHEY, CDR2 SMNVEV (reference sequence). The CDR3 spells CASSGLAGGTDTQYF. CDR3 bases: TGTGCCAGCAGCGGACTAGCGGGAGGCACAGATACGCAGTATTTT.

The chain uses TRBV9 and TRBJ2-7; TRBD1 agrees at 9 bases. The CDR3 spans 18 residues. V trimming: 4 bases; J trimming: 0 bases; junction bases outside the gene matches: 14. Germline V gene data show CDR1 as SGDLS and CDR2 as YYNGEE. CDR3 DNA sequence: TGTGCCAGCAGCCCAGCCGGGACAGGGAGGGTTGGCTCCTACGAGCAGTACTTC. The encoded protein is CASSPAGTGRVGSYEQYF. The variable domain in full, completed from reference TRBV9 and TRBJ2-7, reads DSGVTQTPKHLITATGQRVTLRCSPRSGDLSVYWYQQSLDQGLQFLIQYYNGEERAKGNILERFSAQQFPDLHSELNLSSLELGDSALYFCASSPAGTGRVGSYEQYFGPGTRLTVT.

J is TRBJ1-2 and V is TRBV5-4; TRBD1 agrees at 9 bases. The CDR3 totals 14 residues. CDR1 and CDR2 from the germline V gene are SGHNT and YYREEE (reference sequence). With 2 bases clipped from V and 10 bases from J, the junction kept 9 bases outside the gene matches. DNA of the CDR3: TGTGCCAGCAGCTTAGAAACAGGGGGCCATGACTACACCTTC. As protein: CASSLETGGHDYTF.

The rearrangement joins TRBV7-3 to TRBJ2-7; 8 bases are shared with TRBD2. J was trimmed by 6 bases and V by 4 bases; bases with no gene match: 5. Germline V gene sequence: CDR1 SGHTA, CDR2 FQGTGA. The CDR3 runs to 13 residues. The CDR3 loop is CASSSREGGEQYF. CDR3 DNA: TGTGCCAGCAGCTCCCGGGAGGGTGGCGAGCAGTACTTC.